Listed here are 30 T cell receptor beta chains from one sample, sequenced in a study of cytomegalovirus exposure and HLA in healthy donors. PCR used 60 Vbeta primers and 13 Jbeta primers. Generated by immunoSEQ multiplex PCR, the TCRdb table keeps only in-frame clones and is missing some. The sample's table shows 100,000 to 150,000 clones. What was sequenced was PBMCs. The receptors shown here come from a middle-aged woman in good health and CMV-seropositive.

The chain combines TRBV25-1 with TRBJ2-4; TRBD2 is a possible D gene (6 bases). Trimming cost V 3 bases and J 10 bases, with 13 bases left between them. CDR3 size: 13 residues. Germline values: CDR1 MGHDK, CDR2 SYGVNS. The chain's CDR3 is CASSEWTGGIQYF. In nucleotides, the CDR3 is TGTGCCAGCAGTGAGTGGACCGGAGGGATTCAGTACTTC.

This sequence joins TRBV6-1 and TRBJ2-7, with unresolved D. V dropped 4 bases and J dropped 3 bases, with 4 bases sitting between them. The CDR3 consists of 11 residues. Per germline, CDR1 MNHNS and CDR2 SASEGT. CDR3 sequence: CASSGGYEQYF. The CDR3, as DNA: TGTGCCAGCAGTGGAGGCTACGAGCAGTACTTC.

This chain uses TRBV7-3 with TRBJ2-3; the match to TRBD2 covers 14 bases. The CDR3 sequence is 17 residues long. The junction had 4 bases not matched to a gene; V was cut back by 1 base and J by 4 bases. Germline-derived CDR1 and CDR2 are SGHTA and FQGTGA. The CDR3 region has the DNA TGTGCCAGCAGCTTAAGCGGGACTAGCGGGAGCCCAGATACGCAGTATTTT. Amino acid sequence: CASSLSGTSGSPDTQYF.

The rearrangement links TRBV7-9 to TRBJ2-7; 10 positions agree with TRBD1. CDR3 length: 17 amino acids. Germline loops: CDR1 SEHNR, CDR2 FQNEAQ (reference sequence). J lost 2 bases, V lost 3 bases, and 10 bases had no gene match. In DNA form, the CDR3 reads TGTGCCAGCAGCTTCGTTATTACCGGGACAGGGGCCTACGAGCAGTACTTC. Amino acid sequence: CASSFVITGTGAYEQYF.

The V gene is TRBV6-4, the J gene TRBJ1-1; D may be TRBD1 (5 bases). CDR3 length: 13 residues. V shed 6 bases and J shed 0 bases, with 8 bases lying between them. The germline V gene encodes CDR1 MRHNA and CDR2 SNTAGT. The CDR3 bases are TGTGCCAGCAGAGACAGCATGAACACTGAAGCTTTCTTT. Amino acids: CASRDSMNTEAFF.

The rearrangement uses TRBV7-9 and TRBJ2-3; weak D call: TRBD1 (6 bases). Germline CDR1 is SEHNR and CDR2 is FQNEAQ (reference sequence). The CDR3 is 14 amino acids. Trimming took off 5 bases at V and 4 bases at J, with 13 bases between the two ends. CDR3 nucleotides: TGTGCCAGCAGCCGAGGGGGTTTGGCAGATACGCAGTATTTT. Residues: CASSRGGLADTQYF.

The genes are TRBV9 and TRBJ1-3, with D maybe TRBD1 (5 bases). The ends were cut back, 3 bases at V and 2 bases at J, with 18 bases in the middle. The CDR3 runs to 17 residues. Germline CDR1 and CDR2: SGDLS and YYNGEE. CDR3 sequence reads: CASSASSGQGAGNTIYF. Here the CDR3 DNA reads TGTGCCAGCAGCGCGTCTTCAGGTCAGGGCGCTGGAAACACCATATATTTT.

The rearrangement links TRBV10-3 to TRBJ1-2, with a possible D match to TRBD1 (5 bases). V lost 6 bases to trimming and J lost 4 bases, with 12 bases between them. This CDR3 contains 13 residues. CDR1 is ENHRY and CDR2 is SYGVKD in the germline V gene. The CDR3 loop reads CAIRGDSSYGYTF. CDR3 DNA: TGTGCCATCAGGGGGGACTCGAGCTATGGCTACACCTTC.

The CDR3 here is CASSRSGLQEKLFF. The CDR3 coding sequence is TGTGCCAGTAGCCGTTCGGGGTTACAAGAAAAACTGTTTTTT. V is TRBV19 and J is TRBJ1-4, with D unresolved. This CDR3 comprises 14 residues. Trimming shortened V by 6 bases and J by 8 bases, and 16 bases separated the two germline ends. The germline gives CDR1 LNHDA, CDR2 SQIVND (reference sequence).

The chain links TRBV30 to TRBJ1-2; 7 bases line up with TRBD1. V gave up 0 bases and J gave up 2 bases; unmatched junction bases: 6. The CDR3 has 15 residues. Germline V lookup: CDR1 GTSNPN, CDR2 SVGIG (reference sequence). Here the CDR3 DNA reads TGTGCCTGGAGTGTACATGAGACAGGGAACTATGGCTACACCTTC. Encoded protein: CAWSVHETGNYGYTF.

This chain joins TRBV5-1 and TRBJ2-5; no clear D gene. V lost 2 bases, J lost 2 bases, and 4 bases lay in between. The CDR3 consists of 12 residues. Germline lookup yields CDR1 SGHRS and CDR2 YFSETQ. The CDR3 DNA sequence: TGCGCCAGCAGCTTTCCGCAAGAGACCCAGTACTTC. Translated, it gives CASSFPQETQYF.

The chain carries TRBV5-1 and TRBJ1-1; D possibly corresponds to TRBD1 (6 bases). Germline CDR1 is SGHRS and CDR2 is YFSETQ. V lost 6 bases, J lost 0 bases, and 15 bases lay in between. The CDR3 length is 15 residues. The CDR3: CASMTGGVVNTEAFF. The CDR3, as DNA: TGCGCCAGCATGACAGGCGGTGTTGTGAACACTGAAGCTTTCTTT.

In DNA, the CDR3 is TGTGCCAGTAGTCCCGACAGGACAGATACGCAGTATTTT. It translates to CASSPDRTDTQYF. The V gene is TRBV19, the J gene TRBJ2-3; D perhaps matches TRBD1 (6 bases). Per the germline V gene, CDR1 is LNHDA and CDR2 is SQIVND (reference sequence). CDR3 length: 13 amino acids. Between the trimmed V and J ends, which lost 5 bases and 3 bases, there was a span of 9 bases.

This chain links TRBV18 with TRBJ2-3; 10 bases map to TRBD2. V dropped 5 bases and J dropped 3; count of bases not matched to a gene: 5. From germline, CDR1 is KGHSH and CDR2 LQKENI. The CDR3 covers 15 residues. Written as DNA, the CDR3 is TGTGCCAGCTCAGGGCTAGCGGGAGTTACAGATACGCAGTATTTT. Protein sequence: CASSGLAGVTDTQYF.

A word on this clone: Other nucleotide sequences in the sample specify the same CDR3. The chain couples TRBV4-3 to TRBJ2-1; the match to TRBD1 covers 8 bases. V was clipped by 4 bases and J by 2 bases; unmatched bases: 4. The germline V gene encodes CDR1 LGHNA and CDR2 YSLEER. The CDR3 length is 15 residues. CDR3 residues: CASSPRQGTYNEQFF. The CDR3 bases are TGCGCCAGCAGCCCCCGACAGGGGACCTACAATGAGCAGTTCTTC.

The CDR3 here is CSVVTGAMNTEAFF. The CDR3 DNA is TGCAGCGTTGTAACAGGGGCTATGAACACTGAAGCTTTCTTT. The J gene is TRBJ1-1, the V gene TRBV29-1, with TRBD1 identical over 7 bases. The CDR3 extends over 14 amino acids. Germline trimming cut 4 bases from V and 0 bases from J; bases unmatched to any gene: 5. The germline V gene has CDR1 SQVTM and CDR2 ANQGSEA.

This chain connects TRBV5-4 to TRBJ2-7; perhaps TRBD1 as D (6 bases). Looked up from germline, CDR1 is SGHNT and CDR2 is YYREEE (reference sequence). The CDR3 is 13 amino acids. Between the trimmed V and J ends, which lost 4 bases and 6 bases, there was a span of 14 bases. In nucleotides, the CDR3 is TGTGCCAGCAGCGTCGACAGGTTGGGCGAGCAGTACTTC. Translating it yields CASSVDRLGEQYF.

The V gene is TRBV6-5, the J gene TRBJ2-3; TRBD2 might be the D (6 bases). Looked up from germline, CDR1 is MNHEY and CDR2 is SVGAGI. CDR3 length: 14 amino acids. Trimming left V 2 bases short and J 2 bases short, with 8 bases between. Written as DNA, the CDR3 is TGTGCCAGCAGTTACGGCGGGAACACAGATACGCAGTATTTT. Translation: CASSYGGNTDTQYF.

The chain links TRBV6-4 to TRBJ2-1, with TRBD2 identical over 10 bases. With 5 bases clipped from V and 13 bases from J, the junction kept 8 bases outside the gene matches. Germline V gene lookup returns CDR1 MRHNA and CDR2 SNTAGT. The CDR3 is 13 amino acids. The CDR3 region has the DNA TGTGCCAGCAGTCCCGAAGCGGGAGGGCCCCAGTTCTTC. Translating gives CASSPEAGGPQFF.

The V call is TRBV27, the J call TRBJ1-5, with TRBD1 identical over 10 bases. Germline assignment: CDR1 MNHEY and CDR2 SMNVEV (reference sequence). J was trimmed by 7 bases and V by 4 bases; bases with no gene match: 7. The CDR3 length is 15 residues. In DNA, the CDR3 is TGTGCCAGCAGTTCCCGACAGGGGGCATTGCAGCCCCAGCATTTT. Translated, it gives CASSSRQGALQPQHF.

V and J are TRBV20-1 and TRBJ2-3, with 8 nucleotides matching TRBD2. The CDR3 is 11 residues long. Germline assignment: CDR1 DFQATT and CDR2 SNEGSKA (reference sequence). Germline trimming cut 6 bases from V and 5 bases from J; bases unmatched to any gene: 1. The DNA for the CDR3 is TGCAGTGCCCTAGCGGGAGATACGCAGTATTTT. Its protein product is CSALAGDTQYF.

The chain recombines TRBV5-1 with TRBJ2-1, with 11 bases matching TRBD2. The CDR3 runs 18 residues. With 3 bases clipped from V and 2 bases from J, the junction kept 10 bases outside the gene matches. Germline CDR1 reads SGHRS; CDR2 reads YFSETQ. The CDR3 spells CASSSVVAGGLPYNEQFF. Here the CDR3 DNA reads TGCGCCAGCAGCTCCGTCGTAGCGGGAGGGCTGCCCTACAATGAGCAGTTCTTC.

For the CDR3, the DNA is TGCGCCAGCAGCTTGGAGGTTGGGGGGGGAGGCTACACCTTC. This gives the protein CASSLEVGGGGYTF. The chain is built from TRBV5-1 and TRBJ1-2; maybe TRBD1 (5 bases). V was pared by 0 bases and J by 8 bases, with 14 bases between. This CDR3 has 14 amino acids. Germline loops: CDR1 SGHRS, CDR2 YFSETQ.

V and J are TRBV5-4 and TRBJ1-2; perhaps TRBD1 as D (6 bases). The CDR3 consists of 17 residues. Trimming removed 0 bases from V and 0 bases from J, with 15 bases in between. The germline gives CDR1 SGHNT, CDR2 YYREEE (reference sequence). The CDR3 region has the DNA TGTGCCAGCAGCTTGGGGGGCGACAGGAGATCTAACTATGGCTACACCTTC. This codes for CASSLGGDRRSNYGYTF.

The J gene is TRBJ2-7, the V gene TRBV10-2; TRBD2 matches at 14 bases. The CDR3 is made up of 16 amino acids. The J segment lost 5 bases and the V segment lost 7 bases, leaving 10 bases of the junction unmatched. Germline CDR1 reads WSHSY; CDR2 reads SAAADI. In DNA form, the CDR3 reads TGCGCCAGCACCGAGGGACTAGCGGGAGCTGGCGACGAGCAGTACTTC. It codes for CASTEGLAGAGDEQYF.

This chain joins TRBV9 and TRBJ2-7, with D maybe TRBD1 (5 bases). The germline V and J ends were trimmed by 0 bases and 2 bases, with 12 bases remaining between them. CDR1 and CDR2 from the germline V gene are SGDLS and YYNGEE. This CDR3 comprises 15 residues. The CDR3 DNA reads TGTGCCAGCAGCGTAGGGGCAGGGCATACCTACGAGCAGTACTTC. It translates to CASSVGAGHTYEQYF.

The chain couples TRBV2 to TRBJ2-7, with 7 bases that match TRBD2. CDR1 and CDR2 (germline): SNHLY, FYNNEI. The CDR3 is 13 amino acids. The J segment lost 4 bases and the V segment lost 4 bases, leaving 4 bases of the junction unmatched. The CDR3 here is CASSGGEGYEQYF. CDR3 bases: TGTGCCAGCAGTGGCGGGGAGGGGTACGAGCAGTACTTC.

This chain connects TRBV4-1 to TRBJ2-5, with D uncertain. The end of the DNA aligns better with TRBJ2-7, so the J call may be wrong. The CDR3 extends over 14 amino acids. Germline CDR1 MGHRA, CDR2 YSYEKL. The CDR3 bases are TGCGCCAGCAGCCGGTTCGGAGATTCCTACGAGCAGTACTTC. Translated: CASSRFGDSYEQYF.

The V gene is TRBV10-2, the J gene TRBJ1-4, with D unclear. From germline, CDR1 is WSHSY and CDR2 SAAADI. Trimming pared 5 bases from V and 11 bases from J, leaving 18 bases between. The CDR3 has 14 residues. DNA of the CDR3: TGCGCCAGCAGTCCATCTACTGAGTTACGGAAACTGTTTTTT. Encoded protein: CASSPSTELRKLFF.

The genes are TRBV11-2 and TRBJ2-2; 8 nucleotides align to TRBD1. V dropped 10 bases and J dropped 4; count of bases not matched to a gene: 11. This CDR3 has 15 amino acids. CDR1 is SGHAT and CDR2 is FQNNGV in the germline V gene. The CDR3 nucleotides read TGTGCCACCATGGGGCAGGGGGCCGCCACCGGGGAGCTGTTTTTT. Translated, it gives CATMGQGAATGELFF.